The rows below give T cell receptor beta chains drawn from one sample of a study of blood T cells in healthy people across ages. A single record per CDR3 protein comes from TCRdb applying MiXCR to the 5' RACE reads. The top ten clones hold approximately 7.9% of a sample with some 1.4 million distinct CDR3 sequences, about 40% of them seen once. The sequencing input was blood. Every receptor here comes from a woman between 18 and 29 years old in good health. The CDR3 runs from the conserved cysteine through the conserved F or W. The D gene is left open where the match is weak. Not all rows give a size; the values are once, few, many and, for expanded clones, a class.

CDR3 protein	CDR3 DNA	J gene	clone size	D gene	V gene
CASSPRERISEQYF	TGTGCCAGCAGCCCCCGAGAGCGAATTTCGGAGCAGTACTTC	TRBJ2-7	NA	NA	TRBV7-2
CASSPRTSGKYNEQYF	TGTGCCAGCAGCCCTAGGACTAGCGGGAAGTACAATGAGCAGTACTTC	TRBJ2-7	few	TRBD2	TRBV4-2
CASSLLRYYEQYF	TGTGCCAGCAGCCTGCTTCGATACTACGAGCAGTACTTC	TRBJ2-7	NA	NA	TRBV6-1
CASSLGLLPRNEQYF	TGCGCCAGCAGCTTAGGGCTCCTTCCTAGGAATGAGCAGTACTTC	TRBJ2-5	NA	NA	TRBV5-1
CASSPEQGVGEKLFF	TGCGCCAGCAGCCCGGAACAGGGAGTGGGCGAAAAACTGTTTTTT	TRBJ1-4	NA	NA	TRBV4-1
CAISEVRDNQPQHF	TGTGCCATCAGTGAAGTCAGGGATAATCAGCCCCAGCATTTT	TRBJ1-5	NA	NA	TRBV10-3
CSVEDTRSLSYGYTF	TGCAGCGTTGAAGATACAAGGTCTCTGAGCTATGGCTACACCTTC	TRBJ1-2	NA	NA	TRBV29-1
CASSPTGPGMGNTIYF	TGTGCCAGCAGCCCGACAGGCCCGGGGATGGGAAACACCATATATTTT	TRBJ1-3	few	NA	TRBV7-8
CASSESQGSTSGYTF	TGTGCCAGCAGCGAATCCCAGGGCTCCACGAGTGGCTACACCTTC	TRBJ1-2	few	NA	TRBV7-2
CAITGGSSYEQYF	TGTGCCATCACTGGGGGAAGCTCCTACGAGCAGTACTTC	TRBJ2-7	few	NA	TRBV10-3
CASSMGTSGSYNEQYF	TGTGCCAGCAGCATGGGGACTAGCGGGAGCTACAACGAGCAGTACTTC	TRBJ2-7	NA	TRBD2	TRBV7-2
CASSPTSERQFF	TGTGCCAGCAGCCCAACTAGCGAGAGGCAGTTCTTC	TRBJ2-1	NA	TRBD2	TRBV5-4
CASSEALGGMLHGYTF	TGTGCCAGCAGTGAAGCGCTGGGGGGGATGTTACATGGCTACACCTTC	TRBJ1-2	NA	NA	TRBV6-1
CASSPREAGGPSEQYF	TGTGCCAGCAGCCCCCGCGAAGCGGGAGGGCCAAGCGAGCAGTACTTC	TRBJ2-7	NA	TRBD2	TRBV7-8
CASSLFLGSMDSPLHF	TGTGCCAGCAGCTTATTTCTGGGGTCAATGGATTCACCCCTCCACTTT	TRBJ1-6	many	NA	TRBV7-2
CSAQGGGRTEAFF	TGCAGTGCCCAAGGAGGGGGTCGTACTGAAGCTTTCTTT	TRBJ1-1	NA	NA	TRBV20-1
CASSQDVTGAYGYTF	TGCGCCAGCAGCCAAGATGTGACAGGGGCTTATGGCTACACCTTC	TRBJ1-2	few	TRBD1	TRBV4-1
CAVLGEGYNEQYF	TGTGCCGTTCTCGGGGAAGGGTACAATGAGCAGTACTTC	TRBJ2-7	NA	NA	TRBV10-3
CATSRPLRETTDTQYF	TGTGCCACCAGCAGACCTTTGAGGGAAACTACAGATACGCAGTATTTT	TRBJ2-3	NA	NA	TRBV15
CASSSHTTGGNEKLFF	TGTGCCAGCAGTTCCCACACGACAGGAGGGAATGAAAAACTGTTTTTT	TRBJ1-4	NA	NA	TRBV27
CASSTATDTQYF	TGTGCCAGCAGCACCGCCACAGATACGCAGTATTTT	TRBJ2-3	NA	NA	TRBV7-2
CATSRQFNQPQHF	TGTGCCACCAGCAGACAGTTCAATCAGCCCCAGCATTTT	TRBJ1-5	NA	NA	TRBV15
CASSQGQGRSYNEQFF	TGTGCCAGCAGCCAGGGTCAGGGGCGGTCCTACAATGAGCAGTTCTTC	TRBJ2-1	NA	NA	TRBV7-2
CASSQEISSRLNYEQYF	TGCGCCAGCAGCCAAGAGATCAGCTCTCGGTTGAACTACGAGCAGTACTTC	TRBJ2-7	many	NA	TRBV4-1
CSVAGGVTDTQYF	TGCAGCGTTGCGGGGGGGGTCACAGATACGCAGTATTTT	TRBJ2-3	NA	TRBD2	TRBV29-1
CASSRQQGDEQYF	TGTGCCAGCAGCCGTCAACAGGGGGATGAGCAGTACTTC	TRBJ2-5	NA	TRBD1	TRBV7-9
CSASTSGYEQYF	TGCAGTGCTAGCACGTCGGGATACGAGCAGTACTTC	TRBJ2-7	NA	NA	TRBV20-1
CATSKTGSNQPQHF	TGTGCCACCAGCAAGACAGGGAGCAATCAGCCCCAGCATTTT	TRBJ1-5	NA	TRBD1	TRBV15
CASHGIYNEQFF	TGTGCTAGTCACGGGATCTACAATGAGCAGTTCTTC	TRBJ2-1	NA	NA	TRBV12-5
CSAQGAEDTQYF	TGCAGTGCTCAGGGGGCGGAAGATACGCAGTATTTT	TRBJ2-3	NA	TRBD1	TRBV20-1
CASSRSGGTGVGNTIYF	TGTGCCAGCAGTAGAAGCGGCGGGACAGGGGTCGGAAACACCATATATTTT	TRBJ1-3	NA	TRBD1	TRBV7-2
CASTDWGVPNEQYF	TGTGCCAGCACTGACTGGGGAGTACCCAACGAGCAGTACTTC	TRBJ2-7	NA	NA	TRBV6-6
CASSLEGGRNYGYTF	TGTGCCAGCAGTTTAGAAGGGGGCCGTAACTATGGCTACACCTTC	TRBJ1-2	NA	TRBD1	TRBV27
CSAGRTANEKLFF	TGCAGTGCAGGGCGGACAGCGAATGAAAAACTGTTTTTT	TRBJ1-4	NA	NA	TRBV20-1
CASSQDSQGAGYGYTF	TGCGCCAGCAGCCAGGACTCCCAGGGGGCGGGCTATGGCTACACCTTC	TRBJ1-2	few	TRBD1	TRBV4-1
CASLEEGTEAFF	TGTGCCAGCTTGGAAGAGGGGACTGAAGCTTTCTTT	TRBJ1-1	NA	NA	TRBV2
CASSDLSANQPQHF	TGTGCCAGCAGTGATCTTTCGGCGAATCAGCCCCAGCATTTT	TRBJ1-5	NA	NA	TRBV2
CATQRDPGNEQFF	TGTGCCACCCAGCGGGACCCGGGCAATGAGCAGTTCTTC	TRBJ2-1	once	TRBD2	TRBV25-1
CASSPADSPLHF	TGTGCCAGCTCACCAGCCGATTCACCCCTCCACTTT	TRBJ1-6	NA	NA	TRBV18
CASSRLGTLHEQFF	TGTGCCAGCAGCCGACTAGGGACGCTTCATGAGCAGTTCTTC	TRBJ2-1	NA	NA	TRBV3-1
CSAVGTSGVYEQYF	TGCAGTGCCGTTGGGACTAGCGGGGTGTACGAGCAGTACTTC	TRBJ2-7	few	TRBD2	TRBV20-1
CSAVQSGVWSTEAFF	TGCAGTGCTGTCCAGTCAGGGGTCTGGAGCACTGAAGCTTTCTTT	TRBJ1-1	few	NA	TRBV20-1
CASSPSDREAFF	TGTGCCAGCAGTCCCTCGGACAGGGAAGCTTTCTTT	TRBJ1-1	many	TRBD1	TRBV12-3/TRBV12-4
CASRLGSASPLHF	TGTGCCAGCCGACTAGGCAGTGCTTCACCCCTCCACTTT	TRBJ1-6	few	NA	TRBV6-2/TRBV6-3
CASRLGVLRGGAQYF	TGTGCCAGCAGACTTGGGGTCTTACGAGGAGGGGCCCAGTACTTC	TRBJ2-5	few	NA	TRBV28